This passage covers 22 T cell receptor beta chains from one sample sequenced in a study of CD8 T cells in Susac syndrome. A quantity of roughly 0.5 to 1 ug RNA underwent reverse transcription using random hexamers. TCRdb fed the immunoSEQ multiplex PCR reads into MiXCR, producing one record per CDR3 protein. The top ten clones hold roughly 0.2% of a sample with around 59,000 distinct CDR3 sequences, 85% to 95% of them seen once. The sequenced material came from CD8+ T cells from PBMCs. The source is a human donor in good health.

This clonotype has just a few counts. The rearrangement joins TRBV4-3 to TRBJ2-7; D gene uncertain. This CDR3 comprises 14 residues. The germline V and J ends were trimmed by 0 bases and 0 bases, with 6 bases remaining between them. From germline, CDR1 is LGHNA and CDR2 YSLEER. CDR3 residues: CASSQDSSSYEQYF. CDR3 coding DNA: TGCGCCAGCAGCCAAGACAGTAGCTCCTACGAGCAGTACTTC.

This chain uses TRBV7-6 with TRBJ1-4, with 7 bases that match TRBD1. The CDR3 loop spans 16 amino acids. V shed 5 bases, J shed 4 bases, and the junction held 10 bases outside the gene matches. Germline V lookup: CDR1 SGHVS, CDR2 FNYEAQ. CDR3 loop: CASSPTDRHLNEKLFF. CDR3 DNA: TGTGCCAGCAGCCCCACGGACAGGCATCTTAATGAAAAACTGTTTTTT.

J is TRBJ2-3 and V is TRBV30; D is possibly TRBD2 (5 bases). The length of the CDR3 is 18 residues. The germline CDR1 and CDR2 sequences are GTSNPN and SVGIG (reference sequence). Trimming pared 1 base from V and 0 bases from J, leaving 20 bases between. The CDR3, as DNA: TGTGCCTGGAGTGGTGAGGAGGCTAGAAGTGTTAGCACAGATACGCAGTATTTT. It encodes CAWSGEEARSVSTDTQYF.

The chain is built from TRBV28 and TRBJ2-1; TRBD2 agrees at 12 bases. V lost 0 bases, J lost 7 bases, and 7 bases stayed unmatched. Germline CDR1 and CDR2: MDHEN and SYDVKM. CDR3 length: 17 amino acids. The CDR3 region is CASSLWASGGARNEQFF. CDR3 coding DNA: TGTGCCAGCAGTTTATGGGCTAGCGGGGGGGCCAGGAATGAGCAGTTCTTC.

This clonotype was found a few times. The rearrangement uses TRBV9 and TRBJ2-7; possible D gene TRBD1, 6 bases. The CDR3 loop spans 12 amino acids. Looked up from germline, CDR1 is SGDLS and CDR2 is YYNGEE. V lost 7 bases, J lost 1 base, and 9 bases lay in between. The CDR3 region has the DNA TGTGCCAGCGGGACAAATTCCTACGAGCAGTACTTC. Translated: CASGTNSYEQYF.

In DNA form, the CDR3 reads TGTGCCAGCAGCGTAGGGTGGGGAGCTAACTATGGCTACACCTTC. It is translated as CASSVGWGANYGYTF. The J gene is TRBJ1-2, the V gene TRBV9; D unclear. V lost 0 bases, J lost 0 bases, and 9 bases lay in between. The germline CDR1 and CDR2 sequences are SGDLS and YYNGEE. The CDR3 length is 15 residues.

The chain uses TRBV6-6 and TRBJ2-7; D not certain. There are 14 residues in the CDR3. Germline V gene lookup returns CDR1 MNHNY and CDR2 SVGAGI (reference sequence). The germline V and J ends were trimmed by 2 bases and 0 bases, with 8 bases remaining between them. The CDR3 sequence: CASSYVTDSYEQYF. In DNA form, the CDR3 reads TGTGCCAGCAGTTACGTGACGGACTCCTACGAGCAGTACTTC.

This clonotype showed up just a few times. The chain recombines TRBV19 with TRBJ1-1; no clear D. Trimming took off 1 base at V and 0 bases at J, with 9 bases between the two ends. The germline CDR1 and CDR2 sequences are LNHDA and SQIVND (reference sequence). CDR3 length: 15 amino acids. The CDR3 sequence is CASSIAGNMNTEAFF. DNA of the CDR3: TGTGCCAGTAGTATAGCTGGGAATATGAACACTGAAGCTTTCTTT.

The rearrangement links TRBV19 to TRBJ1-5; the D gene is possibly TRBD1 (5 bases). V lost 7 bases, J lost 0 bases, and 13 bases lay in between. The CDR3 consists of 15 residues. The germline V gene has CDR1 LNHDA and CDR2 SQIVND (reference sequence). The CDR3 coding sequence is TGTGCCAGTAACCCGGGGCAGACTAGCAATCAGCCCCAGCATTTT. This encodes CASNPGQTSNQPQHF.

The CDR3, as DNA: TGTGCCAGCAGCCCCACCAACTACGAGCAGTACTTC. It is translated as CASSPTNYEQYF. J is TRBJ2-7 and V is TRBV6-2 or TRBV6-3; D remains unclear. V was clipped by 6 bases and J by 3 bases, with 9 bases between them. Germline CDR1 MNHEY, CDR2 SVGEGT. This CDR3 spans 12 amino acids.

The J gene is TRBJ2-1, the V gene TRBV7-2, with D hard to call. Germline-derived CDR1 and CDR2 are SGHTA and FQGNSA. V was shortened by 8 bases and J by 10 bases, with 9 bases between the two germline ends. The CDR3 spans 10 residues. DNA of the CDR3: TGTGCCAGCGCCTTGGTAGAGCAGTTCTTC. It specifies CASALVEQFF. Drawing the rest from reference TRBV7-2 and TRBJ2-1, the complete variable domain is GAGVSQSPSNKVTEKGKDVELRCDPISGHTALYWYRQSLGQGLEFLIYFQGNSAPDKSGLPSDRFSAERTGGSVSTLTIQRTQQEDSAVYLCASALVEQFFGPGTRLTVL.

The chain's CDR3 is CASSLEGPGTQYF. The CDR3 DNA reads as TGTGCCAGCAGCCTTGAAGGCCCCGGCACTCAGTACTTC. This chain connects TRBV7-2 to TRBJ2-4, with D hard to call. Between the trimmed V and J ends, which lost 5 bases and 12 bases, there was a span of 17 bases. The CDR3 length is 13 residues. Germline CDR1 is SGHTA and CDR2 is FQGNSA.

The chain links TRBV9 to TRBJ2-7, with a tentative D call TRBD1 (5 bases). This CDR3 comprises 14 residues. Per the germline V gene, CDR1 is SGDLS and CDR2 is YYNGEE. V lost 3 bases and J 0 bases, leaving 10 bases between the germline ends. The CDR3 coding sequence is TGTGCCAGCAGCGCAACAGGTAACTCCTACGAGCAGTACTTC. Amino acids: CASSATGNSYEQYF.

The chain couples TRBV28 to TRBJ2-1, with D unclear. Trimming removed 7 bases at V and 5 bases at J, with 12 bases between. From germline, CDR1 is MDHEN and CDR2 SYDVKM. The CDR3 has 13 residues. CDR3 sequence: CASTMTGDNEQFF. The CDR3 DNA sequence: TGTGCCAGCACCATGACTGGTGACAATGAGCAGTTCTTC.

V and J are TRBV7-3 and TRBJ2-1; D remains unclear. Germline V CDR1 and CDR2: SGHTA, FQGTGA. CDR3 length: 15 amino acids. With 3 bases removed from V and 2 bases from J, the gap between germline ends came to 11 bases. CDR3 protein: CASSFFSGPYNEQFF. CDR3 nucleotides: TGTGCCAGCAGCTTCTTTTCCGGGCCCTACAATGAGCAGTTCTTC.

The rearrangement joins TRBV27 to TRBJ2-3, with D perhaps given as TRBD1 or TRBD2 (6 bases each). This CDR3 is built from 14 residues. Between the trimmed V and J ends, which lost 5 bases and 4 bases, there was a span of 13 bases. Germline V gene data show CDR1 as MNHEY and CDR2 as SMNVEV (reference sequence). The CDR3 loop is CASSLLGGADTQYF. As DNA, the CDR3 is TGTGCCAGCAGTCTACTGGGGGGCGCAGATACGCAGTATTTT.

The chain has TRBV2 and TRBJ2-6; no definite D call. Germline V gene sequence: CDR1 SNHLY, CDR2 FYNNEI. Trimming removed 11 bases at V and 1 base at J, with 6 bases between. CDR3 length equals 12 residues. CDR3 region: CAASSGANVLTF. Here the CDR3 DNA reads TGTGCCGCAAGTTCTGGGGCCAACGTCCTGACTTTC.

The rearrangement links TRBV7-9 to TRBJ1-1, with 11 bases lining up with TRBD1. Per the germline V gene, CDR1 is SEHNR and CDR2 is FQNEAQ (reference sequence). Trimming took 5 bases from V and 4 from J; bases not matched to a gene: 12. This CDR3 contains 17 residues. CDR3 loop: CASSRSDRGLRGTEAFF. CDR3 coding DNA: TGTGCCAGCAGCAGATCGGACAGGGGGCTGCGGGGCACTGAAGCTTTCTTT.

V gene TRBV13 combines with J gene TRBJ1-1; D is unresolved. Germline CDR1 and CDR2: PRHDT and FYEKMQ (reference sequence). The CDR3 consists of 12 residues. The V end was cut by 3 bases, the J end by 4 bases, with 6 bases between. The CDR3 DNA is TGTGCCAGCAGCTTCCCACTCACTGAAGCTTTCTTT. It encodes CASSFPLTEAFF.

The V gene is TRBV7-7, the J gene TRBJ2-2; a weak D match, TRBD2 (5 bases). V lost 5 bases to trimming and J lost 2 bases, with 18 bases between them. Germline CDR1 and CDR2: SSHAT and FNYEAQ (reference sequence). The CDR3 covers 17 residues. The CDR3 DNA sequence: TGTGCCAGCAGCCGGGGAGAGTGGGATTTCAACACCGGGGAGCTGTTTTTT. Its translation is CASSRGEWDFNTGELFF.

This clonotype showed up just once. The J gene is TRBJ1-2, the V gene TRBV4-3, with D possibly matching TRBD1 (5 bases). The V end lost 0 bases, the J end lost 6 bases, and 14 bases lay between the germline ends. This CDR3 has 15 amino acids. CDR1 is LGHNA, CDR2 YSLEER, per germline. The CDR3 here is CASSQDSARVDGYTF. The CDR3 coding sequence is TGCGCCAGCAGCCAAGATTCCGCCAGGGTTGATGGCTACACCTTC.

The V and J genes are TRBV7-9 and TRBJ1-2; perhaps TRBD1 as D (5 bases). Germline values: CDR1 SEHNR, CDR2 FQNEAQ (reference sequence). The CDR3 length is 16 residues. Deletions cut 4 bases from V and 2 bases from J, with 17 bases between. CDR3 in amino acids: CASSSWDLPENYGYTF. CDR3 nucleotide sequence: TGTGCCAGCAGCTCCTGGGACCTACCTGAGAACTATGGCTACACCTTC.